Listed below are T cell receptor beta chains from one sample, sequenced in a study of T cell clonotyping in hematopoietic cell transplantation. Libraries were prepared by immunoSEQ multiplex PCR; TCRdb keeps only in-frame clonotypes and omits some of them. In the table there are fewer than 80,000 clones, 94% of which are singletons. The material sequenced was peripheral blood mononuclear cells. Source of these receptors: a man between 50 and 59 years old in good health. Some clones in this sample may be carry-over from other donors' samples. Both conserved end residues are part of each CDR3. The D gene is left open where the match is weak. The size of a clone is reported for some rows only, either as once, few or many, or as a class for expanded clones.

v_gene	j_gene	abundance	len	d_gene	CDR3nt	CDR3aa
TRBV4-3	TRBJ1-2	-	15	-	TGCGCCAGCAGCCAGTCTCCGCTGCAGGGCTATGGCTACACCTTC	CASSQSPLQGYGYTF
TRBV19	TRBJ2-7	-	15	TRBD1	TGTGCCAGTAGTTACGGACAGGGCCTCTCCTACGAGCAGTACTTC	CASSYGQGLSYEQYF
TRBV28	TRBJ1-1	-	14	TRBD1	TGTGCCAGCGGGACAGGCGCTATGAACACTGAAGCTTTCTTT	CASGTGAMNTEAFF
TRBV27	TRBJ2-7	-	14	-	TGTGCCAGCAGTTTTACCCCTTCCGCTTACGAGCAGTACTTC	CASSFTPSAYEQYF
TRBV6-5	TRBJ2-1	-	10	-	TGTGCCAGCAGTACCCCTGAGCAGTTCTTC	CASSTPEQFF
TRBV19	TRBJ2-3	-	12	-	TGTGCCAGTAGTATGCCCGGAGATACGCAGTATTTT	CASSMPGDTQYF
TRBV20-1	TRBJ1-2	-	11	-	TGCAGTGCTAGTGGGGACTATGGCTACACCTTC	CSASGDYGYTF
TRBV7-3	TRBJ2-7	-	17	-	TGTGCCAGCAGCCCGCGTAGGCCGAGGGACGGTGACTACGAGCAGTACTTC	CASSPRRPRDGDYEQYF
TRBV28	TRBJ2-7	-	15	TRBD2	TGTGCCAGCAGCCCGACCGGGGGGTACTTTTACGAGCAGTACTTC	CASSPTGGYFYEQYF
TRBV27	TRBJ2-1	-	16	TRBD2	TGTGCCAGCAGTTTAGCGGCTAGCGGGGCCTACAATGAGCAGTTCTTC	CASSLAASGAYNEQFF
TRBV5-1	TRBJ2-2	-	15	-	TGCGCCAGCAGCCCGGGACACGCGAACACCGGGGAGCTGTTTTTT	CASSPGHANTGELFF
TRBV19	TRBJ1-1	-	11	-	TGTGCCAGCTACTTTAGAGGTGAAGCTTTCTTT	CASYFRGEAFF
TRBV28	TRBJ2-3	-	18	TRBD2	TGTGCCAGCAGTCTAGTTCTTCGGACTAGCGGGGATACAGATACGCAGTATTTT	CASSLVLRTSGDTDTQYF
TRBV19	TRBJ1-2	once	14	TRBD1	TGTGCCAGTACCCCGAGCGGGACAGCCTATGGCTACACCTTC	CASTPSGTAYGYTF
TRBV7-7	TRBJ2-1	-	16	TRBD1	TGTGCCAGCAGCCCAACCCCCCGAACAGGGGACAATGAGCAGTTCTTC	CASSPTPRTGDNEQFF
TRBV7-2	TRBJ1-5	-	16	-	TGTGCCAGCAGCTTAGAGGGAGGAGCCCGAAAGGGGCCCCAGCATTTT	CASSLEGGARKGPQHF
TRBV6-1	TRBJ2-7	-	14	TRBD2	TGTGCCGTCGGGCACACGGGGGGTGGCTACGAGCAGTACTTC	CAVGHTGGGYEQYF
TRBV28	TRBJ2-5	-	15	TRBD2	TGTGCCAGCAGTCCACTAGCGGGGCCGCGAGGGACCCAGTACTTC	CASSPLAGPRGTQYF
TRBV12-5	TRBJ2-2	-	14	-	TGTGCTAGTGGTTTGGATAGCGTGCCCGGGGAGCTGTTTTTT	CASGLDSVPGELFF
TRBV28	TRBJ1-1	-	11	-	TGTGCCAGCAGGGGACGGCCTGAAGCTTTCTTT	CASRGRPEAFF
TRBV29-1	TRBJ2-1	-	13	-	TGCAGCGGTAGAAATCGGGACTACAATGAGCAGTTCTTC	CSGRNRDYNEQFF
TRBV6-1	TRBJ1-4	-	13	TRBD1	TGTGCCAGCAGTGAGACAGGGTCTCGAAAACTGTTTTTT	CASSETGSRKLFF